A single sample is the source of the 6 T cell receptor beta chains below, sequenced in a study of blood T cell repertoires in COVID-19. The repertoire was sequenced with immunoSEQ multiplex PCR; TCRdb's copy has only in-frame clones and lacks some. Counted here are about 140,000 clones, 70% to 85% occurring once; the ten biggest clones make up roughly 1.7%. Sequenced material: PBMCs or T cells enriched from blood (not recorded which). These TCRs come from a woman aged 18-29 years who had been exposed to COVID-19.

The chain is built from TRBV4-2 and TRBJ1-2; 7 positions agree with TRBD1. CDR1 is LGHNA and CDR2 is YNFKEQ in the germline V gene. The CDR3 contains 15 residues. J gave up 5 bases and V 0 bases, and 6 bases lay outside the gene matches. This chain's CDR3 is CASSQERGTVYGYTF. The CDR3 DNA is TGTGCCAGCAGCCAAGAAAGGGGGACAGTGTATGGCTACACCTTC.

The chain combines TRBV11-2 with TRBJ2-1; D is perhaps TRBD2 (6 bases). Germline V gene sequence: CDR1 SGHAT, CDR2 FQNNGV. This CDR3 spans 13 amino acids. Trimming stripped 5 bases from V and 8 bases from J, with 13 bases between. In DNA form, the CDR3 reads TGTGCCAGCAGCCGCGCAAGGAGGGATGAGCAGTTCTTC. Translating gives CASSRARRDEQFF.

The rearrangement uses TRBV4-1 and TRBJ2-3, with 12 bases identical to TRBD2. Germline V gives CDR1 MGHRA, CDR2 YSYEKL. The CDR3 has 16 residues. V trimming: 3 bases; J trimming: 6 bases; junction bases outside the gene matches: 7. The DNA of the CDR3 is TGCGCCAGCAGCCATGGACTAGCGGGATGGGGGGATACGCAGTATTTT. This sequence encodes CASSHGLAGWGDTQYF.

The CDR3 loop is CASGTIEQYF. The CDR3 coding sequence is TGTGCCAGCGGGACTATCGAGCAGTACTTC. V is TRBV27 and J is TRBJ2-7; 7 bases line up with TRBD2. From germline, CDR1 is MNHEY and CDR2 SMNVEV (reference sequence). The junction had 1 base not matched to a gene; V was cut back by 8 bases and J by 6 bases. The CDR3 extends over 10 amino acids.

The rearrangement uses TRBV29-1 and TRBJ2-4, with D maybe TRBD1 (6 bases). Germline V gives CDR1 SQVTM, CDR2 ANQGSEA. V was shortened by 5 bases and J by 2 bases, with 13 bases between the two germline ends. CDR3 length: 14 residues. The CDR3 nucleotides are TGCAGCGTTAACAGGGATTGTTCCAAAAACATTCAGTACTTC. Protein: CSVNRDCSKNIQYF.

This CDR3 reads CASSHPPGGTQYF. The CDR3 DNA follows: TGCGCCAGCAGCCATCCACCCGGGGGGACCCAGTACTTC. V gene TRBV4-1 combines with J gene TRBJ2-5; D is possibly TRBD2 (6 bases). The CDR3 spans 13 residues. The V end lost 3 bases, the J end lost 7 bases, and 12 bases lay between the germline ends. CDR1 and CDR2 (germline): MGHRA, YSYEKL.